This T cell receptor beta chain originates from a study of shared clonotypes between healthy human individuals. Method: immunoSEQ multiplex PCR; TCRdb's copy keeps in-frame clones and lacks some. This sample has roughly 170,000 clones, with approximately 61% found just once. Free of recent acute infections or vaccinations, the donors were healthy HIV-negative adults. Germline V gene lookup returns CDR1 KGHSH and CDR2 LQKENI. The V gene end was trimmed by 6 bases and the J gene end by 3 bases; junction bases not matched to a gene: 13. CDR3 length: 16 residues. The sequence was collected from a young man in good health. Specimen: memory CD4+ T cells sorted from blood. Subset here: CD45RA-negative fraction. This rearrangement joins TRBV18 to TRBJ2-5; 7 positions match TRBD2. CDR3 coding DNA: TGTGCCAGCTCGCCAAGTCTCCGGGACTACGAAGAGACCCAGTACTTC. Amino acids: CASSPSLRDYEETQYF.